This T cell receptor (beta chain) was sequenced during a study of blood T cells in healthy people across ages. CDR1 and CDR2 (germline): SGDLS, YYNGEE. The CDR3 has 15 residues. The authors ran a second PCR of roughly 6 to 12 cycles using a sample-barcoded 5' primer and a J-beta primer mix. Each single sample gave us at least 2.5 million CDR3-containing paired-end reads. A single record per CDR3 protein comes from TCRdb applying MiXCR to the 5' RACE reads. The sample records roughly 900,000 distinct CDR3 sequences, about 48% being singletons. At least 6 million PBMCs were isolated per sample. Sequences were obtained from blood. This chain connects TRBV9 to TRBJ2-5; TRBD1 might be the D (5 bases). The J call is uncertain, as TRBJ2-7 better fits the DNA end. The sequence was collected from a man younger than 45 in good health. CDR3 bases: TGTGCCAGCAGCGTAGAATTCGGACAAACCTACGAGCAGTACTTC. Its protein is CASSVEFGQTYEQYF.